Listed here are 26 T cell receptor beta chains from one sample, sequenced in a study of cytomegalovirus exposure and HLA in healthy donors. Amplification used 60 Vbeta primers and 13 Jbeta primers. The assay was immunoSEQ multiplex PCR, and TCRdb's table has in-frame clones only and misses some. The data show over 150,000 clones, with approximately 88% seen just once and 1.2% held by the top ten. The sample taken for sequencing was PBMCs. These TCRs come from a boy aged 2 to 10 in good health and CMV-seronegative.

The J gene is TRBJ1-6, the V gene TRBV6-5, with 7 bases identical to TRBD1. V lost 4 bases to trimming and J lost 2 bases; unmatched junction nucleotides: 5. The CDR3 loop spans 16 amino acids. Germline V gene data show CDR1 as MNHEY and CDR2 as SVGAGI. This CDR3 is CASSLTGIPYNSPLHF. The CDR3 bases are TGTGCCAGCAGTTTGACAGGGATTCCCTATAATTCACCCCTCCACTTT.

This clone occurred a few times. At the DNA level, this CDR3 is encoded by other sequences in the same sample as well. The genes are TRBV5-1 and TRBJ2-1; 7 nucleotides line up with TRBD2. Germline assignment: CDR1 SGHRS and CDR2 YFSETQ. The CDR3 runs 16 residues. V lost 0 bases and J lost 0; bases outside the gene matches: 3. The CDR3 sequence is CASSLVAGSSYNEQFF. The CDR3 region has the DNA TGCGCCAGCAGCTTGGTAGCGGGTAGCTCCTACAATGAGCAGTTCTTC.

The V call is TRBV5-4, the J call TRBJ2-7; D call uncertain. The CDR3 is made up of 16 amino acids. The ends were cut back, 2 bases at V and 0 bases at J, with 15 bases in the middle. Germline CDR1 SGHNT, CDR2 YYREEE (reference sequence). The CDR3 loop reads CASSFKGRQSSYEQYV. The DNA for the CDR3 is TGTGCCAGCAGCTTTAAAGGCAGACAAAGCTCCTACGAGCAGTACGTC.

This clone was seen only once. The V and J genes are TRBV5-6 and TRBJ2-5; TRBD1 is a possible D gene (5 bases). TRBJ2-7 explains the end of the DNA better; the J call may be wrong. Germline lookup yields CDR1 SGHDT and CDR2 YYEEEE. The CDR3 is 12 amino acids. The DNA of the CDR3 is TGTGCCAGCAGCTCCACAGGTTACGAGCAGTACTTC. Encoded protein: CASSSTGYEQYF.

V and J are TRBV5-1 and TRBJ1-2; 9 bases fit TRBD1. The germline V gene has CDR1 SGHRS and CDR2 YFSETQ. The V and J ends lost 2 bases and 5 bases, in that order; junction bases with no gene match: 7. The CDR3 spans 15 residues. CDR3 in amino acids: CASSLLFDRGYGYTF. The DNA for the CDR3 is TGCGCCAGCAGCTTACTCTTCGACAGGGGGTATGGCTACACCTTC.

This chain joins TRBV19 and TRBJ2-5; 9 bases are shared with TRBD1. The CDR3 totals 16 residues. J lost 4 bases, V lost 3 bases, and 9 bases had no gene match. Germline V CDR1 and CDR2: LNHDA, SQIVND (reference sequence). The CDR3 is CASSMPRQGVGETQYF. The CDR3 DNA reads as TGTGCCAGTAGTATGCCGCGACAGGGGGTGGGAGAGACCCAGTACTTC.

CDR3 sequence reads: CASSLRPGQANSPLHF. Here the CDR3 DNA reads TGTGCCAGCAGCTTACGACCGGGACAGGCTAATTCACCCCTCCACTTT. This chain uses TRBV5-8 with TRBJ1-6; 8 bases are a match to TRBD1. Losses at the gene ends were 2 bases for V and 6 bases for J; bases not matched to a gene: 7. The V gene's germline CDR1 is SGHTS and CDR2 YDEGEE. CDR3 length: 16 residues.

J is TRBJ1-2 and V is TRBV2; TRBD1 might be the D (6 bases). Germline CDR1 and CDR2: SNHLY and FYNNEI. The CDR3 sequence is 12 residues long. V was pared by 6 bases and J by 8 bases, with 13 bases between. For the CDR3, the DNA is TGTGCCAGCAGGGTCGGGACAAAAGGCTACACCTTC. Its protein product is CASRVGTKGYTF.

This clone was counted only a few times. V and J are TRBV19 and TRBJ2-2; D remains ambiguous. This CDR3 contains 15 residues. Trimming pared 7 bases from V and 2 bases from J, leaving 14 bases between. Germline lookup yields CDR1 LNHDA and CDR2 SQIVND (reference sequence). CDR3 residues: CASIEAHPNTGELFF. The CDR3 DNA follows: TGTGCCAGTATTGAGGCACATCCCAACACCGGGGAGCTGTTTTTT.

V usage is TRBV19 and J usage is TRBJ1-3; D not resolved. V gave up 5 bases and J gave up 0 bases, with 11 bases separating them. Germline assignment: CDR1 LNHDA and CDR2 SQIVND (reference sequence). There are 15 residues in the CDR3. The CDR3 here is CASSPGRGSGNTIYF. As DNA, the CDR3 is TGTGCCAGTAGTCCAGGACGGGGCTCTGGAAACACCATATATTTT.

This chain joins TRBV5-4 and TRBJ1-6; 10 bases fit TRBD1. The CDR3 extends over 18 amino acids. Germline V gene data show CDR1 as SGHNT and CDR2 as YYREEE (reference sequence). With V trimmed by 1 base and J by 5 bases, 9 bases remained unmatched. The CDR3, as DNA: TGTGCCAGCAGCTTGAAACCGACAGGGGGCGTTAATAATTCACCCCTCCACTTT. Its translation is CASSLKPTGGVNNSPLHF.

The CDR3 nucleotides read TGTGCCAGCAGCTTAAGCGGGAGGGCCCTTTCCTACAATGAGCAGTTCTTC. Protein: CASSLSGRALSYNEQFF. The chain couples TRBV7-3 to TRBJ2-1; 9 nucleotides agree with TRBD2. Germline V gives CDR1 SGHTA, CDR2 FQGTGA. J gave up 1 base and V 1 base, and 5 bases lay outside the gene matches. The CDR3 extends over 17 amino acids.

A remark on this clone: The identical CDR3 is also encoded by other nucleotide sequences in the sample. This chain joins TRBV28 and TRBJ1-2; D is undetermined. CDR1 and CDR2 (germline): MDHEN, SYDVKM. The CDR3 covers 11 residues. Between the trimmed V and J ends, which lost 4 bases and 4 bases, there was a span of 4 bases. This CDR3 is CASSSSYGYTF. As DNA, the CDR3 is TGTGCCAGCAGTTCCAGCTATGGCTACACCTTC.

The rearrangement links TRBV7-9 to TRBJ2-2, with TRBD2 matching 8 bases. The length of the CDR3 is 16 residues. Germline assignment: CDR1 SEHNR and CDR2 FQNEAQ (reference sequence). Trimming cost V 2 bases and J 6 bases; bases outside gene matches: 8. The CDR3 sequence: CASSLIWTSQAGELFF. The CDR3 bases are TGTGCCAGCAGCTTAATCTGGACTAGCCAAGCCGGGGAGCTGTTTTTT.

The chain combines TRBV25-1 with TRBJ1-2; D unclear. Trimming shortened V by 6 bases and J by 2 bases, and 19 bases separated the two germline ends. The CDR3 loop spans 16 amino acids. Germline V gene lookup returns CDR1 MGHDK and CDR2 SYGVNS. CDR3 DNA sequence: TGTGCCAGCAGGGCCAATGGAGGGTTGTTCAACTATGGCTACACCTTC. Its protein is CASRANGGLFNYGYTF.

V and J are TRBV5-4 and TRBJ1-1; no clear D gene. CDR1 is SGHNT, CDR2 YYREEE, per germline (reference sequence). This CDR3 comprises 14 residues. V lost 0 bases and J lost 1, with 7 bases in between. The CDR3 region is CASSLVRGNTEAFF. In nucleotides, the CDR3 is TGTGCCAGCAGCTTGGTTCGAGGGAACACTGAAGCTTTCTTT.

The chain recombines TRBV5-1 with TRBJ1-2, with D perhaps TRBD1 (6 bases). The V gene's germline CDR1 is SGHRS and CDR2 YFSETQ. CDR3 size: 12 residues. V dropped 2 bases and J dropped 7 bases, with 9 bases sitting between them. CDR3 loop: CASSLQGSGYTF. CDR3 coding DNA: TGCGCCAGCAGCTTACAGGGTAGTGGCTACACCTTC.

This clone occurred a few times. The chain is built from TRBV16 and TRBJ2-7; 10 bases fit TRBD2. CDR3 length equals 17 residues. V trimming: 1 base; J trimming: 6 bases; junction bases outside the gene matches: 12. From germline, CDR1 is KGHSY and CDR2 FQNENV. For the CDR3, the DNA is TGTGCCAGCAGCCAATTGAGCGGGAGGGCCTTTAAGGCCGAGCAGTACTTC. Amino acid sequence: CASSQLSGRAFKAEQYF.

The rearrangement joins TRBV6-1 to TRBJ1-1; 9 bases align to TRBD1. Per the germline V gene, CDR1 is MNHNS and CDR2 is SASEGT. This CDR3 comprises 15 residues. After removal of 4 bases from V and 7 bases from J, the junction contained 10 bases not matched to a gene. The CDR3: CASSVRPGTGIEAFF. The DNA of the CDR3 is TGTGCCAGCAGTGTCCGTCCCGGGACAGGGATTGAAGCTTTCTTT.

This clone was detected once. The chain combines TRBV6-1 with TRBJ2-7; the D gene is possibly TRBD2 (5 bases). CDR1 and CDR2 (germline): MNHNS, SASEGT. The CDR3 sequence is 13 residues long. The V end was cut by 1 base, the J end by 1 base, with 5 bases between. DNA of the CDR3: TGTGCCAGCAGTGAAGGGAGGTCCTACGAGCAGTACGTC. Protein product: CASSEGRSYEQYV.

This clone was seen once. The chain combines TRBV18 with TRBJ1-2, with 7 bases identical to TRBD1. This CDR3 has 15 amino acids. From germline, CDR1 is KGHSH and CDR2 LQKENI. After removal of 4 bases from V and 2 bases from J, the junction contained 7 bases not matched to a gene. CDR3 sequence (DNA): TGTGCCAGCTCACGCAAGACAGGGTCGAACTATGGCTACACCTTC. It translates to CASSRKTGSNYGYTF.

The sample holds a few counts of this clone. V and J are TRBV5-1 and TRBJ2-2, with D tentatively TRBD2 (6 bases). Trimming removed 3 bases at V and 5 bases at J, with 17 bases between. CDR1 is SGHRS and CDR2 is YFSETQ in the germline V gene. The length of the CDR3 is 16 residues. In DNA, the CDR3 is TGCGCCAGCAGCTCCGGGAGAAGTGGTTCTACCGGGGAGCTGTTTTTT. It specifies CASSSGRSGSTGELFF.

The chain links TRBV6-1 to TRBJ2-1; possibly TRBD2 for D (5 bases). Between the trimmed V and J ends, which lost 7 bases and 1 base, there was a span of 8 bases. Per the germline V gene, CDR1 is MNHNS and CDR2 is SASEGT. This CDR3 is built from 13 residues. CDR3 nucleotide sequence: TGTGCCAGCACGGCGGGTTCCTACAATGAGCAGTTCTTC. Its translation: CASTAGSYNEQFF.

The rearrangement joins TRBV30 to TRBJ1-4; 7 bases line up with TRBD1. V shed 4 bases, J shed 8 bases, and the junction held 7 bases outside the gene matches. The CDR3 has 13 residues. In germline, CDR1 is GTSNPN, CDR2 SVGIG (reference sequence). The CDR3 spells CAWTDRGGEKLFF. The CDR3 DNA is TGTGCCTGGACGGACAGAGGGGGCGAAAAACTGTTTTTT.

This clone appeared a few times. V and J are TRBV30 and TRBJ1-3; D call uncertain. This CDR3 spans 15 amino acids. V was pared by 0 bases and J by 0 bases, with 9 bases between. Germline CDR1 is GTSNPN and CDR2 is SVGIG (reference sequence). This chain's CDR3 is CAWSVGINSGNTIYF. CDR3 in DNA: TGTGCCTGGAGTGTCGGGATTAACTCTGGAAACACCATATATTTT.

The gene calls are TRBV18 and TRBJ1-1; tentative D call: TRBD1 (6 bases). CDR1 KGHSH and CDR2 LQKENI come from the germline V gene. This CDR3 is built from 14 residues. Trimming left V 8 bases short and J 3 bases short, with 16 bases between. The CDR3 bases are TGTGCCAGCACCCTTGGGGGGGCGGACACTGAAGCTTTCTTT. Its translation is CASTLGGADTEAFF.